Presented here are 18 T cell receptor beta chains from one specimen sequenced in a study of siplizumab effects on memory and regulatory T cells. Profiling relied on immunoSEQ multiplex PCR, and the TCRdb table lists in-frame clones only, not all of them. This sample has about 91,000 clones, with 80% to 95% found just once. Sequencing used CD8+ T cells sorted from blood. The receptors come from a human donor in good health.

This rearrangement joins TRBV11-2 to TRBJ1-5; 8 bases map to TRBD1. In germline, CDR1 is SGHAT, CDR2 FQNNGV. The CDR3 sequence is 14 residues long. With V trimmed by 4 bases and J by 3 bases, 2 bases remained unmatched. CDR3 nucleotides: TGTGCCAGCAGCTCGGGACAGGTCAATCAGCCCCAGCATTTT. Protein product: CASSSGQVNQPQHF.

The chain carries TRBV9 and TRBJ2-5; 8 bases fit TRBD1. The V segment lost 0 bases and the J segment 2 bases; nucleotides outside the gene matches: 3. This CDR3 is 15 amino acids long. The germline gives CDR1 SGDLS, CDR2 YYNGEE. The CDR3 here is CASSVGDRRQETQYF. CDR3 bases: TGTGCCAGCAGCGTAGGGGACAGGCGACAAGAGACCCAGTACTTC.

This chain links TRBV11-2 with TRBJ2-1, with 8 bases that match TRBD2. Germline values: CDR1 SGHAT, CDR2 FQNNGV. This CDR3 has 14 amino acids. V gave up 0 bases and J gave up 9 bases; unmatched junction bases: 4. The chain's CDR3 is CASSLDYSGIEQFF. The CDR3 DNA is TGTGCCAGCAGCTTAGATTATAGCGGGATTGAGCAGTTCTTC. Supplemented by reference TRBV11-2 and TRBJ2-1, the full variable domain reads EAGVAQSPRYKIIEKRQSVAFWCNPISGHATLYWYQQILGQGPKLLIQFQNNGVVDDSQLPKDRFSAERLKGVDSTLKIQPAKLEDSAVYLCASSLDYSGIEQFFGPGTRLTVL.

The V and J genes are TRBV7-9 and TRBJ1-4; TRBD1 matches at 9 bases. In germline, CDR1 is SEHNR, CDR2 FQNEAQ (reference sequence). The CDR3 spans 14 residues. V lost 4 bases, J lost 7 bases, and 4 bases stayed unmatched. As DNA, the CDR3 is TGTGCCAGCAGCTGGGACAGGGAATTTGAAAAACTGTTTTTT. Its protein product is CASSWDREFEKLFF.

In DNA form, the CDR3 reads TGTGCCAGTAGTTGGCGGGACTCCACCTACGAGCAGTACTTC. It encodes CASSWRDSTYEQYF. V gene TRBV19 combines with J gene TRBJ2-7; a weak D match, TRBD2 (6 bases). Germline lookup yields CDR1 LNHDA and CDR2 SQIVND (reference sequence). Between the trimmed V and J ends, which lost 5 bases and 2 bases, there was a span of 13 bases. The CDR3 runs to 14 residues.

Written as DNA, the CDR3 is TGTGCCAGCAGTTATGCCCAAACCAATGAGCAGTTCTTC. Translation: CASSYAQTNEQFF. The chain has TRBV6-5 and TRBJ2-1, with D hard to call. CDR1 and CDR2 from the germline V gene are MNHEY and SVGAGI. The V and J ends lost 3 bases and 6 bases respectively, with 9 bases between them. This CDR3 is 13 amino acids long.

The chain employs TRBV4-1 and TRBJ2-2, with 8 bases that match TRBD2. Trimming cost V 4 bases and J 6 bases; bases outside gene matches: 10. The CDR3 contains 16 residues. Germline values: CDR1 MGHRA, CDR2 YSYEKL. CDR3 DNA: TGCGCCAGCAGCCCCCAGATCGGGGGGGCTTCCGGGGAGCTGTTTTTT. Encoded protein: CASSPQIGGASGELFF.

This CDR3 is CASSEARPDTQYF. CDR3 nucleotides: TGTGCCAGCAGTGAAGCACGGCCGGATACGCAGTATTTT. The chain recombines TRBV2 with TRBJ2-3, with D uncertain. Trimming took 0 bases from V and 6 from J, leaving 7 bases between them. The CDR3 has 13 amino acids. Germline CDR1 is SNHLY and CDR2 is FYNNEI.

The genes are TRBV4-3 and TRBJ2-2; 9 bases fit TRBD2. Germline V gene data show CDR1 as LGHNA and CDR2 as YSLEER. J lost 4 bases, V lost 3 bases, and 12 bases had no gene match. The CDR3 length is 18 residues. Here the CDR3 reads CASSHRTSGLKGTGELFF. Here the CDR3 DNA reads TGCGCCAGCAGCCACCGAACTAGCGGGCTAAAGGGCACCGGGGAGCTGTTTTTT.

This chain links TRBV6-5 with TRBJ2-2, with D tentatively TRBD2 (5 bases). Trimming shortened V by 9 bases and J by 4 bases, and 9 bases separated the two germline ends. The CDR3 is 12 amino acids. Germline CDR1 is MNHEY and CDR2 is SVGAGI. CDR3 residues: CASLRATGELFF. The CDR3 bases are TGTGCCAGTCTGAGGGCCACCGGGGAGCTGTTTTTT.

The V and J genes are TRBV7-9 and TRBJ2-1; D ambiguous. Deletions cut 4 bases from V and 10 bases from J, with 5 bases between. The germline gives CDR1 SEHNR, CDR2 FQNEAQ (reference sequence). This CDR3 comprises 10 residues. The CDR3 DNA is TGTGCCAGCAGCTCTTCAGAGCAGTTCTTC. Its translation is CASSSSEQFF. Full variable domain (outside the CDR3, taken from reference TRBV7-9 and TRBJ2-1): DTGVSQNPRHKITKRGQNVTFRCDPISEHNRLYWYRQTLGQGPEFLTYFQNEAQLEKSRLLSDRFSAERPKGSFSTLEIQRTEQGDSAMYLCASSSSEQFFGPGTRLTVL.

This chain joins TRBV5-1 and TRBJ2-1, with unresolved D. This CDR3 has 16 amino acids. Germline CDR1 reads SGHRS; CDR2 reads YFSETQ. The V end lost 4 bases, the J end lost 0 bases, and 14 bases lay between the germline ends. CDR3 sequence reads: CASSTRLTSSYNEQFF. In DNA form, the CDR3 reads TGCGCCAGCAGCACCCGTCTAACGAGCTCCTACAATGAGCAGTTCTTC.

This clone was seen once. The V and J genes are TRBV19 and TRBJ2-1; 9 bases fit TRBD1. Per the germline V gene, CDR1 is LNHDA and CDR2 is SQIVND (reference sequence). J was trimmed by 7 bases and V by 5 bases; bases with no gene match: 3. The CDR3 covers 13 residues. The CDR3 DNA reads as TGTGCCAGTAGTCTGGGACAGGGTAATGAGCAGTTCTTC. Encoded protein: CASSLGQGNEQFF.

J is TRBJ2-3 and V is TRBV7-3; D is undetermined. This CDR3 spans 14 amino acids. Germline CDR1 SGHTA, CDR2 FQGTGA. V was cut by 1 base and J by 2 bases, with 7 bases left in between. The CDR3 protein is CASSLSGDTDTQYF. The CDR3 DNA reads as TGTGCCAGCAGCTTAAGTGGAGACACAGATACGCAGTATTTT.

The CDR3 spells CASSPQGALDNEQFF. The CDR3 bases are TGTGCCAGCAGTCCGCAAGGAGCTCTCGACAATGAGCAGTTCTTC. The chain couples TRBV27 to TRBJ2-1, with D unclear. CDR1 is MNHEY, CDR2 SMNVEV, per germline (reference sequence). CDR3 size: 15 residues. Trimming removed 5 bases at V and 5 bases at J, with 16 bases between.

The rearrangement links TRBV4-3 to TRBJ2-1; 8 nucleotides match TRBD2. The germline CDR1 and CDR2 sequences are LGHNA and YSLEER. With V trimmed by 5 bases and J by 8 bases, 14 bases remained unmatched. The CDR3 sequence is 16 residues long. CDR3 region: CASSFTGTSSGDEQFF. CDR3 nucleotides: TGCGCCAGCAGCTTCACCGGGACTAGTAGTGGCGATGAGCAGTTCTTC.

The chain employs TRBV15 and TRBJ2-7, with unresolved D. Germline values: CDR1 LNHNV, CDR2 YYDKDF (reference sequence). V was pared by 0 bases and J by 5 bases, with 5 bases between. This CDR3 is 12 amino acids long. The CDR3 here is CATSRDHHEQYF. DNA of the CDR3: TGTGCCACCAGCAGAGATCACCACGAGCAGTACTTC.

J is TRBJ2-1 and V is TRBV10-3, with TRBD2 matching over 7 bases. From germline, CDR1 is ENHRY and CDR2 SYGVKD. V was pared by 10 bases and J by 2 bases, with 11 bases of the junction left unmatched. The CDR3 contains 15 residues. CDR3 region: CATRSLAEAYNEQFF. The CDR3 nucleotides read TGTGCCACCCGATCCCTAGCGGAGGCCTACAATGAGCAGTTCTTC.